These T cell receptor beta chains were read from a single sample in a study of T cell repertoires in cytomegalovirus infection. TCRdb re-called the reads with MiXCR, one entry per CDR3 protein. The sample yields about 740,000 distinct CDR3 sequences, 35% seen once. The sequenced sample consisted of PBMCs. The receptor set was obtained from a human donor in good health (CMV status not recorded). Some clones in this sample may be carry-over from other donors' samples. The CDR3 runs from the conserved cysteine through the conserved F or W. Fields, in order: D gene, clone size, V gene, J gene, CDR3 protein, CDR3 DNA. D genes are given only for firm matches. Size tells how often a clone was seen (once, few, many) or the class of an expanded clone, and some rows leave it out.

d_gene: TRBD1; abundance: NA; v_gene: TRBV29-1; j_gene: TRBJ1-1; CDR3aa: CSINTGGTEAFF; CDR3nt: TGCAGCATAAACACAGGGGGCACTGAAGCTTTCTTT
d_gene: NA; abundance: NA; v_gene: TRBV5-1; j_gene: TRBJ2-2; CDR3aa: CASKVDRELFF; CDR3nt: TGCGCCAGCAAGGTGGACAGGGAGCTGTTTTTT
d_gene: TRBD1; abundance: NA; v_gene: TRBV19; j_gene: TRBJ2-7; CDR3aa: CASSMRQGNEQYF; CDR3nt: TGTGCCAGTAGTATGAGACAGGGGAACGAGCAGTACTTC
d_gene: NA; abundance: few; v_gene: TRBV4-2; j_gene: TRBJ1-4; CDR3aa: CASSQGGGGFNEKLFF; CDR3nt: TGTGCCAGCAGCCAAGGAGGGGGGGGTTTTAATGAAAAACTGTTTTTT
d_gene: TRBD1; abundance: NA; v_gene: TRBV18; j_gene: TRBJ2-4; CDR3aa: CASSPPAGGVNIQYF; CDR3nt: TGTGCCAGCTCACCACCGGCAGGGGGTGTAAACATTCAGTACTTC
d_gene: NA; abundance: once; v_gene: TRBV27; j_gene: TRBJ2-7; CDR3aa: CASSLGTAYSYEQYF; CDR3nt: TGTGCCAGCAGTTTGGGGACGGCCTATAGCTACGAGCAGTACTTC
d_gene: NA; abundance: few; v_gene: TRBV6-1; j_gene: TRBJ1-1; CDR3aa: CASSEYIPPGYTEAFF; CDR3nt: TGTGCCAGCAGTGAATACATACCCCCTGGGTACACTGAAGCTTTCTTT
d_gene: NA; abundance: NA; v_gene: TRBV2; j_gene: TRBJ1-1; CDR3aa: CASSPPRDRTEAFF; CDR3nt: TGTGCCAGCAGTCCCCCCAGGGATCGAACTGAAGCTTTCTTT
d_gene: NA; abundance: NA; v_gene: TRBV28; j_gene: TRBJ1-5; CDR3aa: CASKVRSGFGGQPQHF; CDR3nt: TGTGCCAGCAAGGTACGATCCGGATTTGGGGGTCAGCCCCAGCATTTT
d_gene: TRBD1; abundance: few; v_gene: TRBV10-3; j_gene: TRBJ2-3; CDR3aa: CAIDRGQRDTQYF; CDR3nt: TGTGCCATCGACAGGGGGCAAAGAGATACGCAGTATTTT
d_gene: TRBD1; abundance: once; v_gene: TRBV19; j_gene: TRBJ2-1; CDR3aa: CASSLRQGSFYEQFF; CDR3nt: TGTGCCAGTAGTCTTAGACAGGGGAGTTTCTATGAGCAGTTCTTC
d_gene: NA; abundance: NA; v_gene: TRBV7-9; j_gene: TRBJ2-1; CDR3aa: CASSRTFDEQFF; CDR3nt: TGTGCCAGCAGCCGGACGTTCGATGAGCAGTTCTTC
d_gene: NA; abundance: NA; v_gene: TRBV10-3; j_gene: TRBJ2-3; CDR3aa: CAIKAGETSTDTQYF; CDR3nt: TGTGCCATCAAGGCCGGGGAAACTAGCACAGATACGCAGTATTTT
d_gene: TRBD2; abundance: few; v_gene: TRBV7-1; j_gene: TRBJ2-7; CDR3aa: CASSPLPGGGNEQYF; CDR3nt: TGTGCCAGCAGCCCGCTCCCGGGGGGGGGGAACGAGCAGTACTTC
d_gene: NA; abundance: NA; v_gene: TRBV5-8; j_gene: TRBJ1-1; CDR3aa: CASSFRGARTEAIF; CDR3nt: TGTGCCAGCAGCTTTAGGGGGGCAAGAACTGAAGCTATCTTT
d_gene: TRBD1; abundance: NA; v_gene: TRBV6-1; j_gene: TRBJ2-2; CDR3aa: CASIIQGQAYTLELFF; CDR3nt: TGTGCCAGCATAATCCAGGGACAGGCCTACACCTTGGAGCTGTTTTTT
d_gene: NA; abundance: NA; v_gene: TRBV12-3/TRBV12-4; j_gene: TRBJ2-7; CDR3aa: CASSLRGAGNYEQYF; CDR3nt: TGTGCCAGCAGTTTAAGAGGGGCGGGAAACTACGAGCAGTACTTC
d_gene: NA; abundance: NA; v_gene: TRBV19; j_gene: TRBJ2-2; CDR3aa: CASSPLGGADTGELFF; CDR3nt: TGTGCCAGTAGCCCCCTCGGGGGCGCGGACACCGGGGAGCTGTTTTTT
d_gene: NA; abundance: NA; v_gene: TRBV7-2; j_gene: TRBJ1-1; CDR3aa: CASSLWKGNTVAFF; CDR3nt: TGTGCCAGCAGCTTATGGAAGGGGAACACTGTAGCTTTCTTT
d_gene: TRBD1; abundance: few; v_gene: TRBV7-6; j_gene: TRBJ2-1; CDR3aa: CASSYRTGEGDNEQFF; CDR3nt: TGTGCCAGCAGCTACCGGACAGGGGAAGGGGACAATGAGCAGTTCTTC
d_gene: NA; abundance: NA; v_gene: TRBV20-1; j_gene: TRBJ1-3; CDR3aa: CSAKQAPGNTIYF; CDR3nt: TGCAGTGCTAAACAGGCTCCTGGAAACACCATATATTTT
d_gene: NA; abundance: NA; v_gene: TRBV14; j_gene: TRBJ1-1; CDR3aa: CASSQVALGTEAFF; CDR3nt: TGTGCCAGCAGCCAAGTTGCCCTGGGGACTGAAGCTTTCTTT